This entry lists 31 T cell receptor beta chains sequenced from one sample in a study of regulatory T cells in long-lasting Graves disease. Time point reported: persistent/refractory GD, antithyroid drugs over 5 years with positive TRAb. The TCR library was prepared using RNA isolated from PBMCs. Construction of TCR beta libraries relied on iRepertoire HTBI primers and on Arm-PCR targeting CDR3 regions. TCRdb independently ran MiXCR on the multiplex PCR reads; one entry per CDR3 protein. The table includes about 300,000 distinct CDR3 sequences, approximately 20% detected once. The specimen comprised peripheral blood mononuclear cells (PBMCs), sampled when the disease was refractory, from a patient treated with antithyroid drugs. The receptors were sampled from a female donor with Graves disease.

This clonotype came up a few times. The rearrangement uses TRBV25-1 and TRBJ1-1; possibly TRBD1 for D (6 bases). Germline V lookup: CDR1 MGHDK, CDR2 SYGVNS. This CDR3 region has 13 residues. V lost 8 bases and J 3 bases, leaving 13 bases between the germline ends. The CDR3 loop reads CASLRRGDTEAFF. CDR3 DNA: TGTGCCAGCCTACGCAGGGGCGACACTGAAGCTTTCTTT. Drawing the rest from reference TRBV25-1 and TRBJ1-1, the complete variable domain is EADIYQTPRYLVIGTGKKITLECSQTMGHDKMYWYQQDPGMELHLIHYSYGVNSTEKGDLSSESTVSRIRTEHFPLTLESARPSHTSQYLCASLRRGDTEAFFGQGTRLTVV.

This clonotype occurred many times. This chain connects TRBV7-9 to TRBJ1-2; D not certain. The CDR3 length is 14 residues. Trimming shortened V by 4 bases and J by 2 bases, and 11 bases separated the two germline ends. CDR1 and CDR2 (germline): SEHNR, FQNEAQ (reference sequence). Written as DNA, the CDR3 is TGTGCCAGCAGCTCACCGGACGGGAACTATGGCTACACCTTC. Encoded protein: CASSSPDGNYGYTF. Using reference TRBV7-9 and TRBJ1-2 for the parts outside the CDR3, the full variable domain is DTGVSQNPRHKITKRGQNVTFRCDPISEHNRLYWYRQTLGQGPEFLTYFQNEAQLEKSRLLSDRFSAERPKGSFSTLEIQRTEQGDSAMYLCASSSPDGNYGYTFGSGTRLTVV.

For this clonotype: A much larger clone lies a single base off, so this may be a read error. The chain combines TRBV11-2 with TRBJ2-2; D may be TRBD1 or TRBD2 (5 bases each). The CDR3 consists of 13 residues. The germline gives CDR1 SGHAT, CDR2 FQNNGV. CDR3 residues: CASSLRQTGELSF. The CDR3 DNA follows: TGTGCCAGCAGCCTCCGACAGACCGGGGAGCTGTCTTTT.

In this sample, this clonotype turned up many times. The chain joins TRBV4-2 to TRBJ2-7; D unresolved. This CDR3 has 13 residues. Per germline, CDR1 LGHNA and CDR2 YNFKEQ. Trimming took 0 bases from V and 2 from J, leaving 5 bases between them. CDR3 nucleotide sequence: TGTGCCAGCAGCCAAGATGGGACCTACGAGCAGTACTTC. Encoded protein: CASSQDGTYEQYF.

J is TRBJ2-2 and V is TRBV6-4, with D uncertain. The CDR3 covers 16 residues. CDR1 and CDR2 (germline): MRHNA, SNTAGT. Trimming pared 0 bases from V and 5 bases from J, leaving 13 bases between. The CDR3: CASSDSAGAATGELFF. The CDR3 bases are TGTGCCAGCAGTGACTCGGCAGGTGCGGCGACCGGGGAGCTGTTTTTT.

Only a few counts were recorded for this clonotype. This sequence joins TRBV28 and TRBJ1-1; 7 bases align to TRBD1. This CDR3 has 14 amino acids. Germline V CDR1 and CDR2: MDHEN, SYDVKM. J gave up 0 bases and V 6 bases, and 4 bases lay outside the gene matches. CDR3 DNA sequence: TGTGCCAGCAGCACAGGGGCCATGAACACTGAAGCTTTCTTT. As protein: CASSTGAMNTEAFF.

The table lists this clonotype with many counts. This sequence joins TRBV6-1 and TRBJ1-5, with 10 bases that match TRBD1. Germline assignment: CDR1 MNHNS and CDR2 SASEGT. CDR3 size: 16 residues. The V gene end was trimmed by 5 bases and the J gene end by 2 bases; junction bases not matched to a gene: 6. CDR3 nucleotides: TGTGCCAGCAGTCGGGACAGGGGCTCGGGCAATCAGCCCCAGCATTTT. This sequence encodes CASSRDRGSGNQPQHF.

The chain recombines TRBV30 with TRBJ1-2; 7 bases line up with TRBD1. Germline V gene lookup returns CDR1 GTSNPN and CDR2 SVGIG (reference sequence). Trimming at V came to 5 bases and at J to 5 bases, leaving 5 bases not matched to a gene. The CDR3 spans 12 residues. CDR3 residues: CAWGTVNYGYTF. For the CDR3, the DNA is TGTGCCTGGGGGACAGTCAATTATGGCTACACCTTC.

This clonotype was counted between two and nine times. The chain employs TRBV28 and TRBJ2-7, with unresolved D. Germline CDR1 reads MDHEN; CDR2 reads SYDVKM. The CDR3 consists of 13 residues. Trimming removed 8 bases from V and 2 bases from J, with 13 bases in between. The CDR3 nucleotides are TGTGCCAGCGGGTCTAGTTCCCCCTACGAGCAGTACTTC. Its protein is CASGSSSPYEQYF.

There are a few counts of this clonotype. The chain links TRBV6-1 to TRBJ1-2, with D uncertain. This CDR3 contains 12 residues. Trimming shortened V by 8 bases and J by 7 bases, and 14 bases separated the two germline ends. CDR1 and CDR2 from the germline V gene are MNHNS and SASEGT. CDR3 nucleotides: TGTGCCAGCTCGACCGTCCCTGGTGGCTACACCTTC. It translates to CASSTVPGGYTF.

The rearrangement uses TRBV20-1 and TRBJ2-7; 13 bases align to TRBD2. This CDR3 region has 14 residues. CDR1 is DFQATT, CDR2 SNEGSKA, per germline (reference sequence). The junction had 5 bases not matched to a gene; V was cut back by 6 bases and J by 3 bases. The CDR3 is CSAPGTSGIYEQYF. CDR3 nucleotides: TGCAGTGCCCCCGGGACTAGCGGGATCTACGAGCAGTACTTC.

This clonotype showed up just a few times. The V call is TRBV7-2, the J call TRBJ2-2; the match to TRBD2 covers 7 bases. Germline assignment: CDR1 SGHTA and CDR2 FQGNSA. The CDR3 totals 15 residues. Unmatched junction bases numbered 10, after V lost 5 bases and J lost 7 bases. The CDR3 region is CASSPWEGHGGELFF. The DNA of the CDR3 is TGTGCCAGCAGCCCTTGGGAGGGCCATGGCGGGGAGCTGTTTTTT.

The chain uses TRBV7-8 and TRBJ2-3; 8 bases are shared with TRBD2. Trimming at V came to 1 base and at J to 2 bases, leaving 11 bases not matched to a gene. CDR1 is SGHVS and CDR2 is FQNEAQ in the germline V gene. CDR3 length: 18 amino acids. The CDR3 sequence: CASSLEPGGVPLTDTQYF. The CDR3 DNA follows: TGTGCCAGCAGCTTAGAACCGGGAGGGGTACCTCTCACAGATACGCAGTATTTT.

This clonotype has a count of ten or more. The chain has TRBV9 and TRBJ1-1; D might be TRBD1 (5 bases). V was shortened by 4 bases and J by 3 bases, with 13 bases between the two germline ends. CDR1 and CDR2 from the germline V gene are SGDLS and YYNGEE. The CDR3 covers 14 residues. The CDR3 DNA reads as TGTGCCAGCAGCCTCGGCGGGGGTGACACTGAAGCTTTCTTT. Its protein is CASSLGGGDTEAFF. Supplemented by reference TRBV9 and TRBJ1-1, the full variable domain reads DSGVTQTPKHLITATGQRVTLRCSPRSGDLSVYWYQQSLDQGLQFLIQYYNGEERAKGNILERFSAQQFPDLHSELNLSSLELGDSALYFCASSLGGGDTEAFFGQGTRLTVV.

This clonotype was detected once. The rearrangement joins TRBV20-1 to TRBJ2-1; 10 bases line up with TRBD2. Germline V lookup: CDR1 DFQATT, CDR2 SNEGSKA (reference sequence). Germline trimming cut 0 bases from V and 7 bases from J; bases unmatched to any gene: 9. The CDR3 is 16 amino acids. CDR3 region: CSARDREREGWNEQFF. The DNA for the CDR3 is TGCAGTGCTAGAGATAGAGAGCGGGAGGGCTGGAATGAGCAGTTCTTC.

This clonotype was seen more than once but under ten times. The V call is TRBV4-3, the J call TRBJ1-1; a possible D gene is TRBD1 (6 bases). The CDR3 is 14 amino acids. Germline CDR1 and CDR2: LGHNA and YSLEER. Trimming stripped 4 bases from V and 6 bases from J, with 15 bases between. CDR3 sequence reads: CASSRGTTGAEAFF. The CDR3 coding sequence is TGCGCCAGCAGCCGAGGGACAACTGGGGCTGAAGCTTTCTTT.

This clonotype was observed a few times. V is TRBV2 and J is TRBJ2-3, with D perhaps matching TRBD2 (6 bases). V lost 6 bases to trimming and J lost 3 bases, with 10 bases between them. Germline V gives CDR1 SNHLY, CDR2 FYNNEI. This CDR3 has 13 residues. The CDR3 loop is CASRSGTTDTQYF. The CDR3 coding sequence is TGTGCCAGCAGATCCGGGACTACAGATACGCAGTATTTT.

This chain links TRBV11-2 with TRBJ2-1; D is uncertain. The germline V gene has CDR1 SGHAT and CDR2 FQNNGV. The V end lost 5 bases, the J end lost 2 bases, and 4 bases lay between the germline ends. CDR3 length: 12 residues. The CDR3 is CASSDPYNEQFF. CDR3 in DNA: TGTGCCAGCAGCGACCCCTACAATGAGCAGTTCTTC. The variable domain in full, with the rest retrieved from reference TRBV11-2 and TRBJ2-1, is EAGVAQSPRYKIIEKRQSVAFWCNPISGHATLYWYQQILGQGPKLLIQFQNNGVVDDSQLPKDRFSAERLKGVDSTLKIQPAKLEDSAVYLCASSDPYNEQFFGPGTRLTVL.

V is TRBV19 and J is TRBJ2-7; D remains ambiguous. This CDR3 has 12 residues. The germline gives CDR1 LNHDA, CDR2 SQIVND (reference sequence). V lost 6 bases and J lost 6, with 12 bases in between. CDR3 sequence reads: CASSDALFEQYF. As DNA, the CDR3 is TGTGCCAGTAGCGACGCGTTGTTCGAGCAGTACTTC.

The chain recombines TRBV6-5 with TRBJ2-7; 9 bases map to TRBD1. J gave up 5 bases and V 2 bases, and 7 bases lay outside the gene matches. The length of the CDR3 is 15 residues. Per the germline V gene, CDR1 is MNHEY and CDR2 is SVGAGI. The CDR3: CASSYPGQGRDEQYF. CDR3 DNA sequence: TGTGCCAGCAGTTACCCCGGACAGGGGAGGGACGAGCAGTACTTC.

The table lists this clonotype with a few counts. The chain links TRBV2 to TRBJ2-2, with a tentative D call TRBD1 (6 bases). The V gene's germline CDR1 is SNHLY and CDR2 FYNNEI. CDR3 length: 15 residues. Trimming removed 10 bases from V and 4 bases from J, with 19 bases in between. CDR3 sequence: CAIAKGVSGTGELFF. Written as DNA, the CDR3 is TGTGCCATCGCCAAGGGGGTTTCGGGCACCGGGGAGCTGTTTTTT.

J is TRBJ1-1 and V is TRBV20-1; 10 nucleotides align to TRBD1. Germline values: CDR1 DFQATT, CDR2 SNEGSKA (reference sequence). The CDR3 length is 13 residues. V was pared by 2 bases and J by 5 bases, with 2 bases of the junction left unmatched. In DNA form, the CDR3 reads TGCAGTGCTAGAAGGGACAGGGGAACTGAAGCTTTCTTT. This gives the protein CSARRDRGTEAFF.

CDR3 sequence: CAISVPGTSGANTGELFF. CDR3 in DNA: TGTGCCATCAGTGTTCCCGGGACTAGCGGCGCGAACACCGGGGAGCTGTTTTTT. This chain links TRBV10-3 with TRBJ2-2; 11 nucleotides match TRBD2. CDR1 and CDR2 from the germline V gene are ENHRY and SYGVKD. This CDR3 region has 18 residues. With V trimmed by 4 bases and J by 0 bases, 7 bases remained unmatched.

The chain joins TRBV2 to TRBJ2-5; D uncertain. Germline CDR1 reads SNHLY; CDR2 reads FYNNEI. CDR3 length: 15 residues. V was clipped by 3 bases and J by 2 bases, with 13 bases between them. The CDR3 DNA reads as TGTGCCAGCAGTGATGAACGGCTAGGGCAAGAGACCCAGTACTTC. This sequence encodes CASSDERLGQETQYF.

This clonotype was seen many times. The CDR3 DNA is TGTGCCAGCAGTAAAGACCGACTCACCTACGAGCAGTACTTC. Protein: CASSKDRLTYEQYF. This rearrangement joins TRBV2 to TRBJ2-7, with D uncertain. The V end lost 5 bases, the J end lost 2 bases, and 13 bases lay between the germline ends. The germline gives CDR1 SNHLY, CDR2 FYNNEI. The CDR3 loop spans 14 amino acids.

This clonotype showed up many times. The CDR3 reads CASSLAHEGYEKLFF. The DNA for the CDR3 is TGTGCCAGCAGCTTAGCGCATGAGGGGTACGAAAAACTGTTTTTT. J is TRBJ1-4 and V is TRBV7-2, with D tentatively TRBD1 (5 bases). V lost 0 bases and J 8 bases, leaving 13 bases between the germline ends. Germline V lookup: CDR1 SGHTA, CDR2 FQGNSA. CDR3 length equals 15 residues.

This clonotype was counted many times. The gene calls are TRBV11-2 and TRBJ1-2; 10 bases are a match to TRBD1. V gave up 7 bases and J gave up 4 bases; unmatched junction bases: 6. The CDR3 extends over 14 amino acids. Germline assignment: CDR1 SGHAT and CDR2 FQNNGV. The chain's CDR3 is CASKLGQGSYGYTF. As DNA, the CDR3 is TGTGCCAGCAAGCTGGGACAGGGGAGCTATGGCTACACCTTC.

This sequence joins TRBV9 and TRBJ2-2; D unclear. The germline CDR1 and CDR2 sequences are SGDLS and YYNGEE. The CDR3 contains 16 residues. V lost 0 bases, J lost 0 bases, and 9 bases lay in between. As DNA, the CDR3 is TGTGCCAGCAGCGTAGCTACGGCTGCGAACACCGGGGAGCTGTTTTTT. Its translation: CASSVATAANTGELFF.

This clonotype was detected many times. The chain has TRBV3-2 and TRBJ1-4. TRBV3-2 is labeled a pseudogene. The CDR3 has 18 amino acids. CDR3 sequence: CASSQDRVAGRVGVKLFF. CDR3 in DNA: TGTGCCAGCAGCCAAGATAGAGTAGCTGGTAGAGTTGGGGTAAAACTGTTTTTT.

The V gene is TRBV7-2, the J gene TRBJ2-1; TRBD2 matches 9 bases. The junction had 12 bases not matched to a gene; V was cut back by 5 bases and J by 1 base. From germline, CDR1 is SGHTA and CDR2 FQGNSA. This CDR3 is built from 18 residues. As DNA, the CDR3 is TGTGCCAGCAGCCCCCTAGCGGGAAGGCTCGGGTCCTACAATGAGCAGTTCTTC. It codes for CASSPLAGRLGSYNEQFF. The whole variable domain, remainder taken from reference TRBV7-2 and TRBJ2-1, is GAGVSQSPSNKVTEKGKDVELRCDPISGHTALYWYRQSLGQGLEFLIYFQGNSAPDKSGLPSDRFSAERTGGSVSTLTIQRTQQEDSAVYLCASSPLAGRLGSYNEQFFGPGTRLTVL.

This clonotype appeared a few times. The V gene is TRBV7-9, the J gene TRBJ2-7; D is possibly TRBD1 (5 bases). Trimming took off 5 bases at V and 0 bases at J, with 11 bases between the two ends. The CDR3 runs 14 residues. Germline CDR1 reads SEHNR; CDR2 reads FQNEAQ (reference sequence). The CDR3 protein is CASSEGAASYEQYF. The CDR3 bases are TGTGCCAGCAGCGAAGGGGCAGCCTCCTACGAGCAGTACTTC.